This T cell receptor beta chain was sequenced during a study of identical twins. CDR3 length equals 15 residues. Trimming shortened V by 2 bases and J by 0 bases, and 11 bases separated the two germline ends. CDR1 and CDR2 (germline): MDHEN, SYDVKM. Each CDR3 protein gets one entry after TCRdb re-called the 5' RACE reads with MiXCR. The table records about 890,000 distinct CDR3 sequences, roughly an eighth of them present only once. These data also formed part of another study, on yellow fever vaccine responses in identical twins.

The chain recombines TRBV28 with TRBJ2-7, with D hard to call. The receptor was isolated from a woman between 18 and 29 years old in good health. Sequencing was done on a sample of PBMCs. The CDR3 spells CASSLVSTYSYEQYF. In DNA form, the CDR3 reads TGTGCCAGCAGTTTAGTATCGACATACTCCTACGAGCAGTACTTC. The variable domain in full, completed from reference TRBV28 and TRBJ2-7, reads DVKVTQSSRYLVKRTGEKVFLECVQDMDHENMFWYRQDPGLGLRLIYFSYDVKMKEKGDIPEGYSVSREKKERFSLILESASTNQTSMYLCASSLVSTYSYEQYFGPGTRLTVT.